This T cell receptor (beta chain) was sequenced during a study of CD8 T cells in Susac syndrome. In the multiple sclerosis control group, patients were treatment-naive and had stable or active relapsing-remitting disease. This clonotype was seen only once. Its antigen remains unidentified. Random hexamers primed reverse transcription of about 0.5 to 1 ug RNA. One entry per CDR3 protein results from TCRdb running MiXCR on the immunoSEQ multiplex PCR reads. Of under 200,000 distinct CDR3 sequences listed, 85% to 95% were seen once; the top ten hold 0.15% to 0.2%. Study observations and caveats: The authors acknowledged that the study's TCR sequencing and HLA analysis involved relatively few individuals.

The sequence came from a human donor with multiple sclerosis. The material sequenced was CD8+ T cells from PBMCs.

The CDR3 DNA is TGCAGTGCTAGAGATCAAAGGGACACTGAAGCTTTCTTT. This translates into CSARDQRDTEAFF. This rearrangement joins TRBV20-1 to TRBJ1-1; D uncertain. V was pared by 0 bases and J by 3 bases, with 8 bases between. The CDR3 contains 13 residues. The germline V gene has CDR1 DFQATT and CDR2 SNEGSKA (reference sequence).